The source of this T cell receptor (beta chain) is a study of technical replicates of blood from a handful of donors. This CDR3 has 19 residues. Germline CDR1 SGHAT, CDR2 FQNNGV. Trimming took 5 bases from V and 4 from J; bases not matched to a gene: 17. Data came from immunoSEQ multiplex PCR; TCRdb stores just in-frame clones and leaves some out. The profile shows 55,000 to 80,000 clones, more than 95% of them singletons. This TCR came from a human donor in good health. Specimen: T cells isolated from PBMCs. The chain carries TRBV11-2 and TRBJ2-5; 12 nucleotides align to TRBD1. This CDR3 reads CASSPSPGTGGLVGETQYF. The CDR3 DNA follows: TGTGCCAGCAGCCCCTCCCCCGGGACAGGGGGCCTGGTGGGAGAGACCCAGTACTTC.